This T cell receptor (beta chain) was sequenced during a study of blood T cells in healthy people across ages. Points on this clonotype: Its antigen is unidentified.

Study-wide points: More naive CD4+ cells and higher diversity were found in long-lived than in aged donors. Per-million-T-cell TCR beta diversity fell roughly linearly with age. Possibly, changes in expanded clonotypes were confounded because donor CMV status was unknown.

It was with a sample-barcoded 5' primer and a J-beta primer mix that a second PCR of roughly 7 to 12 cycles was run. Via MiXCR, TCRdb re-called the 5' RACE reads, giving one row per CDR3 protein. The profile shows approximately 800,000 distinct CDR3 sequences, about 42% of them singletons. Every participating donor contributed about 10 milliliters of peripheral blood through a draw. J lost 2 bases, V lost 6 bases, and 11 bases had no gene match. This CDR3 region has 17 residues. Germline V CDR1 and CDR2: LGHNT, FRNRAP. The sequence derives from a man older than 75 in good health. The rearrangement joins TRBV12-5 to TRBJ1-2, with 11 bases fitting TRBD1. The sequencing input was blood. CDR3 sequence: CASGPRDRGTLNYGYTF. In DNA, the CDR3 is TGTGCTAGTGGGCCCCGGGACAGGGGGACCTTGAACTATGGCTACACCTTC. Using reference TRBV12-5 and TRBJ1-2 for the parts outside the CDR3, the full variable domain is DARVTQTPRHKVTEMGQEVTMRCQPILGHNTVFWYRQTMMQGLELLAYFRNRAPLDDSGMPKDRFSAEMPDATLATLKIQPSEPRDSAVYFCASGPRDRGTLNYGYTFGSGTRLTVV.